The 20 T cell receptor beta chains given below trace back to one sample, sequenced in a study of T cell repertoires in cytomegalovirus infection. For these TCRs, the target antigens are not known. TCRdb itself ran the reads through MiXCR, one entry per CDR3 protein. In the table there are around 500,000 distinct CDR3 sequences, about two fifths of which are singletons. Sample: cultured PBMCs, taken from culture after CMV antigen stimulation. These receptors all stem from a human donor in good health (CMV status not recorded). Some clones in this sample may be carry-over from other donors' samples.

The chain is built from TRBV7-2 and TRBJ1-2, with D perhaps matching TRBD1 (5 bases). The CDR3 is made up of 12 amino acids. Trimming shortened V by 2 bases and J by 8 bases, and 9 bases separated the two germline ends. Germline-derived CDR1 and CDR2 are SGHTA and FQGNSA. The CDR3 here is CASSLSGAGYTF. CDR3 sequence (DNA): TGTGCCAGCAGCTTATCCGGGGCCGGCTACACCTTC.

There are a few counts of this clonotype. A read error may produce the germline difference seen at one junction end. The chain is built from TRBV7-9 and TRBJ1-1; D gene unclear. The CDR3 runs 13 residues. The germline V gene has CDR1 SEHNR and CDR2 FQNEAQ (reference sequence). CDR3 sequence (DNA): TGTGCCAACAGCCGGAATCAGAACACTGAAGCTTTCTTT. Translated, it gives CANSRNQNTEAFF.

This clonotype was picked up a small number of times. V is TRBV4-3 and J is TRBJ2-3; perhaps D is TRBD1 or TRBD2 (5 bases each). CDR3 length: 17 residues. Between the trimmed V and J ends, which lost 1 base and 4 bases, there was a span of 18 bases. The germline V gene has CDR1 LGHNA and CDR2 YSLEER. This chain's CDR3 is CASSQGGTAARADTQYF. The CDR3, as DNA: TGCGCCAGCAGCCAAGGGGGGACCGCGGCGCGCGCAGATACGCAGTATTTT.

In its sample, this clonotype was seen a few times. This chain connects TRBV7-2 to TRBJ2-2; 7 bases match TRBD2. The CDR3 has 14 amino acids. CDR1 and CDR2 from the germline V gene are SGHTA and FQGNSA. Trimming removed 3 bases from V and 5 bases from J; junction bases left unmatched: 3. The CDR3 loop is CASSFSGWTGELFF. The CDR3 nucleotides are TGTGCCAGCAGCTTTAGCGGGTGGACCGGGGAGCTGTTTTTT.

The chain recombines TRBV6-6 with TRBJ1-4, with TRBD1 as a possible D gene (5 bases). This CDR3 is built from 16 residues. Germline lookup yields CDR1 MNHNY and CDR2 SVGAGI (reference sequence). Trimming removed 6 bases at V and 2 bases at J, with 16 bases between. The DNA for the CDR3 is TGTGCCAGCAGGAGGTGGGGGGATAGCACTAATGAAAAACTGTTTTTT. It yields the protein CASRRWGDSTNEKLFF.

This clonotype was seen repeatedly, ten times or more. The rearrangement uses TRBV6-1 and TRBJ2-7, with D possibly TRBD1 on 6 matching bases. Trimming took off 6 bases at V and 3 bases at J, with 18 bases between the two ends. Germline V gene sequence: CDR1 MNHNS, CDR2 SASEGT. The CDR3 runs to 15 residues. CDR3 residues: CASSTTGTSRYEQYF. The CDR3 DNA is TGTGCCAGCAGCACCACCGGGACAAGCCGCTACGAGCAGTACTTC.

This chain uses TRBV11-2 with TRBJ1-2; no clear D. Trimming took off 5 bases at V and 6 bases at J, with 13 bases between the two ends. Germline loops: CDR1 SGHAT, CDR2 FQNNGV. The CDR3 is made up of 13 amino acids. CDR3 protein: CASSGDRSHGYTF. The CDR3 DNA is TGTGCCAGCAGCGGGGATCGGAGCCATGGCTACACCTTC.

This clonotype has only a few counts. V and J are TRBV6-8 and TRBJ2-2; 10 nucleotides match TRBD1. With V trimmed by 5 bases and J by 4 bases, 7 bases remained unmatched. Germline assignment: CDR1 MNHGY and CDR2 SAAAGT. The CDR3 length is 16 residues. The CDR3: CASSGRGTGVTGELFF. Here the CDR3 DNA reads TGTGCCAGCAGTGGGAGAGGGACAGGGGTCACCGGGGAGCTGTTTTTT.

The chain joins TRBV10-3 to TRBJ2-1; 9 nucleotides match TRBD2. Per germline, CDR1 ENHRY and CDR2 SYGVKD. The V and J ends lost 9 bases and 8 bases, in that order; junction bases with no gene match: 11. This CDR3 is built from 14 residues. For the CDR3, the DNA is TGTGCCATATCTTTAGCGGGAGCAGGGGATGAGCAGTTCTTC. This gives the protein CAISLAGAGDEQFF.

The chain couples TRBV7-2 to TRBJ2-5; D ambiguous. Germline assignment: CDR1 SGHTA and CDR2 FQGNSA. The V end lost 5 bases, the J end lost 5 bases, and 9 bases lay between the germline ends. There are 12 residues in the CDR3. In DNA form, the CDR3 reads TGTGCCAGCAGCCCTAGTTTGGAGACCCAGTACTTC. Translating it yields CASSPSLETQYF.

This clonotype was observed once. This chain's CDR3 is CSANRGLYQETQYF. The CDR3 bases are TGCAGTGCCAACAGAGGCCTATACCAAGAGACCCAGTACTTC. The V and J genes are TRBV20-1 and TRBJ2-5; no firm D call. CDR1 is DFQATT, CDR2 SNEGSKA, per germline (reference sequence). The germline V and J ends were trimmed by 6 bases and 0 bases, with 14 bases remaining between them. The CDR3 runs to 14 residues.

CDR3 in amino acids: CASSLERGSGLVLDTQYF. CDR3 in DNA: TGTGCCAGCAGCTTAGAAAGGGGTAGCGGGCTGGTTTTGGATACGCAGTATTTT. The rearrangement joins TRBV7-9 to TRBJ2-3; 7 bases match TRBD2. The germline V gene encodes CDR1 SEHNR and CDR2 FQNEAQ (reference sequence). The CDR3 length is 18 residues. The ends lost 1 base at V and 6 bases at J; junction bases unmatched: 16.

The CDR3 nucleotides are TGCAGTGCTAGAGAGGGGACAGCTAGATCACCCCTCCACTTT. It specifies CSAREGTARSPLHF. The chain couples TRBV20-1 to TRBJ1-6; 7 bases align to TRBD1. V shed 0 bases, J shed 10 bases, and the junction held 6 bases outside the gene matches. The CDR3 sequence is 14 residues long. Germline loops: CDR1 DFQATT, CDR2 SNEGSKA (reference sequence).

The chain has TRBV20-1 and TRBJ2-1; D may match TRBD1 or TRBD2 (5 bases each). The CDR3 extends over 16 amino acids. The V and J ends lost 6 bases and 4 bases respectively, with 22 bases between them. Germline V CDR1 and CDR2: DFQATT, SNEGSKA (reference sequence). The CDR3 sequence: CSAAGTGRFIYNEQFF. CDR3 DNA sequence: TGCAGTGCGGCGGGTACAGGACGATTTATTTACAATGAGCAGTTCTTC.

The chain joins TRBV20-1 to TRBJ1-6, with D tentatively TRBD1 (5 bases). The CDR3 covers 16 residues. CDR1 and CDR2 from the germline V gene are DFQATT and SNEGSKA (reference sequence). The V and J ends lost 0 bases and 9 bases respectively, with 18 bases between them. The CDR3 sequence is CSARDRRLGGGSPLHF. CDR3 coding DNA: TGCAGTGCTAGAGATAGGAGACTCGGGGGTGGTTCACCCCTCCACTTT.

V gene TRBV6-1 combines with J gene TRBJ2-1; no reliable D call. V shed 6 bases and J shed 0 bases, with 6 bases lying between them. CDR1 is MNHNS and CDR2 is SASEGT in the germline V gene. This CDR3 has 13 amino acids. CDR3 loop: CASSRLSYNEQFF. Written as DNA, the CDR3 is TGTGCCAGCAGCCGCCTCTCCTACAATGAGCAGTTCTTC.

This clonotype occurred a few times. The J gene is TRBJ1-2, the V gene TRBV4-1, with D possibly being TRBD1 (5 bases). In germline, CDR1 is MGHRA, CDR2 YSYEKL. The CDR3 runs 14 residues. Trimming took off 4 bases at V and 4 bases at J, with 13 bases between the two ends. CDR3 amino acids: CASSPERGGYGYTF. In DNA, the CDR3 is TGCGCCAGCAGCCCGGAGAGGGGCGGCTATGGCTACACCTTC.

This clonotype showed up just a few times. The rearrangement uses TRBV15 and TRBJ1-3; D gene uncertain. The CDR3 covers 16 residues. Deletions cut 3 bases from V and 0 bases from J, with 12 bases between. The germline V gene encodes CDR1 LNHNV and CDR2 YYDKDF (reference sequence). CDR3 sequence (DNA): TGTGCCACCAGCAGGTCCTCAGTAAACTCTGGAAACACCATATATTTT. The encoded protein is CATSRSSVNSGNTIYF. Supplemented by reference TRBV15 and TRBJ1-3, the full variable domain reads DAMVIQNPRYQVTQFGKPVTLSCSQTLNHNVMYWYQQKSSQAPKLLFHYYDKDFNNEADTPDNFQSRRPNTSFCFLDIRSPGLGDTAMYLCATSRSSVNSGNTIYFGEGSWLTVV.

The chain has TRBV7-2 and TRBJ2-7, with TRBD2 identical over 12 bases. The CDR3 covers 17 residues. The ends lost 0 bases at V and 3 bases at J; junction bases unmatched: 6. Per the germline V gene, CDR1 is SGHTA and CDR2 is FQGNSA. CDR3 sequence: CASSLAFGGLAGYEQYF. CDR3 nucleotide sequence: TGTGCCAGCAGCTTAGCGTTTGGGGGACTAGCGGGCTACGAGCAGTACTTC.

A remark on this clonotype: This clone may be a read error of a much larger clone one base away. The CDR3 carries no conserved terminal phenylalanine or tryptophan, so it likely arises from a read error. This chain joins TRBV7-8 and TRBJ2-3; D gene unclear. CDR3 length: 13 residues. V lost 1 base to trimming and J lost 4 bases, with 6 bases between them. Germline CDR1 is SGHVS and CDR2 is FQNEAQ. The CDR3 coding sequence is TGTGCCAGCAGCTTAGTCAGAGCAGATACGCAGTATTTA. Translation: CASSLVRADTQYL.